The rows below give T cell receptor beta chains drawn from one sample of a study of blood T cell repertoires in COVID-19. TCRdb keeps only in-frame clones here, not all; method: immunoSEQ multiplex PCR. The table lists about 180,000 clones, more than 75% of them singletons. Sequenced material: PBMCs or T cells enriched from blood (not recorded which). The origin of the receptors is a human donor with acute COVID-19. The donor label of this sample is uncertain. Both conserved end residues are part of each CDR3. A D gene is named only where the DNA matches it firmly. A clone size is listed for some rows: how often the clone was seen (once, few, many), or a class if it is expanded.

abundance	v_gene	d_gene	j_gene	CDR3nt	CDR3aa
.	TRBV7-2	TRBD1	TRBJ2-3	TGTGCCAGCAGCTTGCGACAGGGGGGTACAGATACGCAGTATTTT	CASSLRQGGTDTQYF
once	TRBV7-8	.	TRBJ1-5	TGTGCCAGCAGGCCCTCGGGGGGACCCAATCAGCCCCAGCATTTT	CASRPSGGPNQPQHF
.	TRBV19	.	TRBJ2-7	TGTGCCAGTAGTGCCCGGACGGGAGCCTACGAGCAGTACTTC	CASSARTGAYEQYF
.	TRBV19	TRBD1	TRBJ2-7	TGTGCCAGTAGTCCCGGACAGGGGTACTACGAGCAGTACTTC	CASSPGQGYYEQYF
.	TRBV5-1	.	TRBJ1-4	TGCGCCAGCAGCTTGGCCGGGGGACGGGGCCCCACGAATGAAAAACTGTTTTTT	CASSLAGGRGPTNEKLFF
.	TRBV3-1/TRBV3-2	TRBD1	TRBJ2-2	TGTGCCAGCAGCCAAGATCGGAGACAGGGGAACACCGGGGAGCTGTTTTTT	CASSQDRRQGNTGELFF
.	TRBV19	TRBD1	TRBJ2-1	TGTGCCAGTAGGAGGGCCGGGACAGTTAACAATGAGCAGTTCTTC	CASRRAGTVNNEQFF
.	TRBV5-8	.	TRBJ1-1	TGTGCCAGCAGCCCCCCTTCTTTCGGGGAGGGGCTGAACACTGAAGCTTTCTTT	CASSPPSFGEGLNTEAFF
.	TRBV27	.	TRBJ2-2	TGTGCCAGCAGGCACAGTAACACCGGGGAGCTGTTTTTT	CASRHSNTGELFF
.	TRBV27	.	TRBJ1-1	TGTGCCAGCAGACCAACAGCTGTAATGAACACTGAAGCTTTCTTT	CASRPTAVMNTEAFF
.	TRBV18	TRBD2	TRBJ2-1	TGTGCCAGCTCCCTCGGGAGGGGCCTACACAATGAGCAGTTCTTC	CASSLGRGLHNEQFF
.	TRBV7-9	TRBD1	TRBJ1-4	TGTGCCAGCAGCCTCGGACAGGGGGCTTGGACTACAACTAATGAAAAACTGTTTTTT	CASSLGQGAWTTTNEKLFF
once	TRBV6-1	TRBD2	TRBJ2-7	TGTGCCAGCAGTGATGTCGCGGGGGAGACCTACGAGCAGTACTTC	CASSDVAGETYEQYF
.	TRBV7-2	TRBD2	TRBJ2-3	TGTGCCAGCAGCGCCCTAGCGGGGGGGCGGGGAGATACGCAGTATTTT	CASSALAGGRGDTQYF
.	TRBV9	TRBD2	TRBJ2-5	TGTGCCAGCAGCCCGAGACTAGCGGAGATTCCCCAAGAGACCCAGTACTTC	CASSPRLAEIPQETQYF
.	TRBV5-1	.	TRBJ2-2	TGCGCCAGCAGCACATCCTTGAGCCAGGCCATTACGAACACCGGGGAGCTGTTTTTT	CASSTSLSQAITNTGELFF
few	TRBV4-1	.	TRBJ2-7	TGCGCCAGCAGCCAACCCCGCCTAACGCGCGACGAGCAGTACTTC	CASSQPRLTRDEQYF
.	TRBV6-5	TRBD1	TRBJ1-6	TGTGCCAGCAGTTCGGACAGGGACTATAATTCACCCCTCCACTTT	CASSSDRDYNSPLHF
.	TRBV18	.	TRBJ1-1	TGTGCCAGCTCACGAGATATGAACACTGAAGCTTTCTTT	CASSRDMNTEAFF
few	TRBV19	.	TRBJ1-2	TGTGCCAGTAGTATACGCACAGGACAGTCTAACTATGGCTACACCTTC	CASSIRTGQSNYGYTF
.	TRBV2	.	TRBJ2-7	TGTGCCAGTAAAGGACAGATCTCCTACGAGCAGTACTTC	CASKGQISYEQYF
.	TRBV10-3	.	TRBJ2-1	TGTGCCATCAGTGACACCGGGCCCCGCGGGGATGAGCAGTTCTTC	CAISDTGPRGDEQFF
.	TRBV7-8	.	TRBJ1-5	TGTGCCAAGGGCCGAGGAGGGCGCTTGGAAGGTAAGCCCCAGCATTTT	CAKGRGGRLEGKPQHF
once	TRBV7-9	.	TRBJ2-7	TGTGCCAGCAGGCCTGCGGCCGCATACGAGCAGTACTTC	CASRPAAAYEQYF
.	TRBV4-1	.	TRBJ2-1	TGCGCCAGCAGCCAAGGTAGGCTAGCGAGGAATGAGCAGTTCTTC	CASSQGRLARNEQFF
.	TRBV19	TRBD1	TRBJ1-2	TGTGCCAGTAGCGACAGGGGGTTAAACTATGGCTACACCTTC	CASSDRGLNYGYTF
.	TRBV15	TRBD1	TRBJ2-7	TGTGCCACCAGCAGGGGACAGGGGGCGCGCTCCTACGAGCAGTACTTC	CATSRGQGARSYEQYF
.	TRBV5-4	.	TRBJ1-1	TGTGCCAGCAGCTTGGCGGGACAGAACACTGAAGCTTTCTTT	CASSLAGQNTEAFF
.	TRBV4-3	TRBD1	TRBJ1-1	TGCGCCAGCAGCCAAGGGGGACCAGGGGGGACTGAAGCTTTCTTT	CASSQGGPGGTEAFF
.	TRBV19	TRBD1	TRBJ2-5	TGTGCCAGTAGTTTAAAGACAGGGACAGGGGGCTTAAAGACCCAGTACTTC	CASSLKTGTGGLKTQYF
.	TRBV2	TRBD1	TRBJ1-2	TGTGCCAGCAGTAACCCCACAGGGGCGGGTTATGGCTACACCTTC	CASSNPTGAGYGYTF
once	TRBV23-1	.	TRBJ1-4	TGCGCCAGCAGTCAACAGAGGCCTAATGAAAAACTGTTTTTT	CASSQQRPNEKLFF
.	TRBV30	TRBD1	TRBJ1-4	TGTGCCTGTCCTGGGACAGGGGCGAAAACCGGAACTAATGAAAAACTGTTTTTT	CACPGTGAKTGTNEKLFF
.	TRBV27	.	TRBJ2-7	TGTGCCAGCAGTTTTGAAGGGGGCTACGAGCAGTACTTC	CASSFEGGYEQYF
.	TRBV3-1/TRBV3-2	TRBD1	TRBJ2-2	TGTGCCAGCAGCCAACTTGGGACAGGGCCTAACACCGGGGAGCTGTTTTTT	CASSQLGTGPNTGELFF
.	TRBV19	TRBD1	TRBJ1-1	TGTGCCAGTAGACCCCGACAGGGGAACACTGAAGCTTTCTTT	CASRPRQGNTEAFF
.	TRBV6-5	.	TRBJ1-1	TGTGCCAGCAGTTACTCGATTGGGGGAGGCGGCACTGAAGCTTTCTTT	CASSYSIGGGGTEAFF
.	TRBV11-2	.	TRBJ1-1	TGTGCCAGCAGAAGCATAGGGGCCCCCCTTTGGGCTTTCTTT	CASRSIGAPLWAFF